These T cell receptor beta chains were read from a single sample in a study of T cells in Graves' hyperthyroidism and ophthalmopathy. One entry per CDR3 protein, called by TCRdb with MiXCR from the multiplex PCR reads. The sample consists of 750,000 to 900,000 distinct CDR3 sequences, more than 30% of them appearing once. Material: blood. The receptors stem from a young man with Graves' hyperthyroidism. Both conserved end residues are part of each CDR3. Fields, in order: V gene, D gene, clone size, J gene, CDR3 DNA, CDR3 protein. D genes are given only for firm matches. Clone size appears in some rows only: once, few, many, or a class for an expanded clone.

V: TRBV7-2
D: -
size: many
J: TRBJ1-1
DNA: TGTGCCAGCAGCTTGGGACTGTTGAACACTGAAGCTTTCTTT
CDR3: CASSLGLLNTEAFF

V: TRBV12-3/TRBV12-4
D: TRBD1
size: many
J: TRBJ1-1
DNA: TGTGCCAGCAGCCGCGGACAGGGGTTCACTGAAGCTTTCTTT
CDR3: CASSRGQGFTEAFF

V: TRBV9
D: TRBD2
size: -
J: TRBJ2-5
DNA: TGTGCCAGCAGCGTAGGAAGCGGGAGCGTGGAGACCCAGTACTTC
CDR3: CASSVGSGSVETQYF

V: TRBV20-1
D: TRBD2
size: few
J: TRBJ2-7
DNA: TGCAGTGCTGTTAGGCGCGGGAGGGCTTACGAGCAGTACTTC
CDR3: CSAVRRGRAYEQYF

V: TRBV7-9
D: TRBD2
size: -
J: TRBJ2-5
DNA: TGCGCCAGCAGCTTGGCCGTCGGCGGGGGGGCTTCGGAGACCCAGTACTTC
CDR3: CASSLAVGGGASETQYF

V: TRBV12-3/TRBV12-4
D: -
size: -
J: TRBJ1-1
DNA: TGTGCCAGCAGTTCCCCGGACGTTTACACTGAAGCTTTCTTT
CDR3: CASSSPDVYTEAFF

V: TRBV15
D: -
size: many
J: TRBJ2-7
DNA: TGTGCCACCAGCTCAGCCCCAACTCGGAACGAGCAGTACTTC
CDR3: CATSSAPTRNEQYF

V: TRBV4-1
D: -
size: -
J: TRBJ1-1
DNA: TGCGCCAGCAGCCTGAACCCGATCTCGGGCACTGAAGCTTTCTTT
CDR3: CASSLNPISGTEAFF

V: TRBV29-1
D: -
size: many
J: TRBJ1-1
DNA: TGCAGCGTTCATTTGAACACTGAAGCTTTCTTT
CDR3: CSVHLNTEAFF

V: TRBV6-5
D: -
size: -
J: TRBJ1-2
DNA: TGTGCCAGCAGTGAAAGTCTGACCTATGGCTACACCTTC
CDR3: CASSESLTYGYTF

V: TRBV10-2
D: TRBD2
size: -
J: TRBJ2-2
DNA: TGCGCCAGCGGGGGGGGATACACCGGGGAGCTGTTTTTT
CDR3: CASGGGYTGELFF

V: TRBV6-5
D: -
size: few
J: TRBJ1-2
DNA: TGTGCCAGCAGTTCTAACGTGGCGACAAGAGGCTACACCTTC
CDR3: CASSSNVATRGYTF

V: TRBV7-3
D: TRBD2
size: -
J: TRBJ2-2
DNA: TGTGCCAGCAGCCCCAGGCCCGTGACTAGCGGGGGAGCCGGGGAGCTGTTTTTT
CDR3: CASSPRPVTSGGAGELFF

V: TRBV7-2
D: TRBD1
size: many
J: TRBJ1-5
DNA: TGTGCCAGCAGCCAGGGGGCTGGTAGTCAGCCCCAGCATTTT
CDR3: CASSQGAGSQPQHF

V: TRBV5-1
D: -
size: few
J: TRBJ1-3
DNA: TGCGCCAGCAGCTTGGCCCCTCGGGACACCTCTGGAAACACCATATATTTT
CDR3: CASSLAPRDTSGNTIYF

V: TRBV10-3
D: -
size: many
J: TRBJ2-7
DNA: TGTGCCATCAGTGAGTCTACGACCTACGAGCAGTACTTC
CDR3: CAISESTTYEQYF

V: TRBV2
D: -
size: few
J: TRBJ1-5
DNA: TGTGCCAGCAGTGAAGCGCTTGGGGGGGCTCAGCCCCAGCATTTT
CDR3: CASSEALGGAQPQHF

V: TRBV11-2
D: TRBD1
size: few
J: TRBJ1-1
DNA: TGTGCCAGCAGCAAACGGGACAGGAACACTGAAGCTTTCTTT
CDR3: CASSKRDRNTEAFF

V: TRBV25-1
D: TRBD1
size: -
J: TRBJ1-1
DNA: TGTGCCAGCAAGCGGACAGGGGCGAACACTGAAGCTTTCTTT
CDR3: CASKRTGANTEAFF

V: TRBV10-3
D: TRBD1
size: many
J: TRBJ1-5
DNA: TGTGCCATCAGTGAGTCCGAGGACAGGGACAATCAGCCCCAGCATTTT
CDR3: CAISESEDRDNQPQHF

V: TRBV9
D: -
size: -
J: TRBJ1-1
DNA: TGCGCCAGCAGCCAGGTCCTCCTCGCAGTGGCTTTCTTT
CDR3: CASSQVLLAVAFF

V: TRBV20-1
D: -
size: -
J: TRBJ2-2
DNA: TGCAGTGCTCCCCCAGCCAGGGCCCCTAACACCGGGGAGCTGTTTTTT
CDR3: CSAPPARAPNTGELFF

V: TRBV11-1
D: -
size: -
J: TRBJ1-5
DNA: TGTGCCAGCAGCTTAGGAGGACCAGGGGCTCAGCCCCAGCATTTT
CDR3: CASSLGGPGAQPQHF

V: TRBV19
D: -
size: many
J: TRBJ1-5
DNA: TGTGCCAGTAGGACCCAGGGTCAGCCCCAGCATTTT
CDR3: CASRTQGQPQHF

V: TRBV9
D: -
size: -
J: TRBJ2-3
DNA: TGTGCCAGCAGCGTTTATGACGGAACAGATACGCAGTATTTT
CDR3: CASSVYDGTDTQYF

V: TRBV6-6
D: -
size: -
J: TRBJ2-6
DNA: TGTGCCAGCAGTTACCAGACTTTC
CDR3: CASSYQTF

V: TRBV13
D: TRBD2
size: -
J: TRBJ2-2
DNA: TGTGCCAGCAGCTACGGGGGGGCCAACACCGGGGAGCTGTTTTTT
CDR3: CASSYGGANTGELFF

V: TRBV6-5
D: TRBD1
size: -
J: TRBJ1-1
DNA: TGTGCCAGCAGTTACGACAGGGTAGGCACTGAAGCTTTCTTT
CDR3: CASSYDRVGTEAFF

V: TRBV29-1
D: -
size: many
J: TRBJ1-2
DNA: TGCAGCGTTGAAGATACGGACTACTATGGCTACACCTTC
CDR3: CSVEDTDYYGYTF

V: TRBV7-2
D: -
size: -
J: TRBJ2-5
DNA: TGTGCCAGCAGCCTCACCTCGGGCCCCAGGGGTCAAGAGACCCAGTACTTC
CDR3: CASSLTSGPRGQETQYF

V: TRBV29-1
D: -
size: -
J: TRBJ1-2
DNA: TGCAGCGTTGGGGGAGGGGCAGGGTATGGCTACACCTTC
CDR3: CSVGGGAGYGYTF

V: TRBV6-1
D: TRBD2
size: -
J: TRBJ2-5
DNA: TGTGCCAGCAGCCCTCGGACTAGCGGGAGGCAAGTTAGAGGCGAGACCCAGTACTTC
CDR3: CASSPRTSGRQVRGETQYF

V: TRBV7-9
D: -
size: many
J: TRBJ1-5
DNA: TGTGCCAGCAGCCGGACAGCATTTAGCCCCCAGCATTTT
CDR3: CASSRTAFSPQHF

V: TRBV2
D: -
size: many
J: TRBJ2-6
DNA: TGTGTCATCGCGATCGGTGGGGCCAACGTCCTGACTTTC
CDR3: CVIAIGGANVLTF

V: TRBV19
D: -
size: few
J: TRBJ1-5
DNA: TGTGCCAGTAGCGAACCTTCAGGTTTGGGGCGCAATCAGCCCCAGCATTTT
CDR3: CASSEPSGLGRNQPQHF

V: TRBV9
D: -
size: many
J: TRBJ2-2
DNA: TGTGCCAGCAGCGTAGACGAGGGCACCGGGGAGCTGTTTTTT
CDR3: CASSVDEGTGELFF

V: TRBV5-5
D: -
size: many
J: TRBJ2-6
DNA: TGTGCCAGCAGCAGCGCATCTGGGGCCAACGTCCTGACTTTC
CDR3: CASSSASGANVLTF

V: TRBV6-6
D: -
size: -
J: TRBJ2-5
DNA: TGTGCCAGCAGTTTAAAGGTGTGGGAGACCCAGTACTTC
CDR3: CASSLKVWETQYF

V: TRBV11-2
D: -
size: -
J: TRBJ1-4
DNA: TGTGCCAGCAGCCCATCCCCTCCCGGGTCGGGAGAAAAACTGTTTTTT
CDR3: CASSPSPPGSGEKLFF

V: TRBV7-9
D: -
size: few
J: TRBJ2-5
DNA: TGTGCCAGCAGCTGGGCCAGGGGTGAGACCCAGTACTTC
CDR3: CASSWARGETQYF

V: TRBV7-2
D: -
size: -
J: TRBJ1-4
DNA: TGTGCCAGCAGCTTAGAGGGAAGTACTGCAACTAATGAAAAACTGTTTTTT
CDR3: CASSLEGSTATNEKLFF

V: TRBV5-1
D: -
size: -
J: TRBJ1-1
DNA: TGCGCCAGCAGCTTGTCGGGGGCCTCTGAAGCTTTCTTT
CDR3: CASSLSGASEAFF

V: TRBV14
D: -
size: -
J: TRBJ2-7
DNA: TGTGCCAGCAGCCAGGATCTGGCCCCATACGGGCAGTACTTC
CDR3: CASSQDLAPYGQYF

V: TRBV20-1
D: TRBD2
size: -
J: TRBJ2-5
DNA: TGCAGTGCTAGCGGGAGGGCAGTGACCCAGTACTTC
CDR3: CSASGRAVTQYF

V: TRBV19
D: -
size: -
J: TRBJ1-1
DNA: TGTGCCAGTAGTAGACAGTGGAACACTGAAGCTTTCTTT
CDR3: CASSRQWNTEAFF

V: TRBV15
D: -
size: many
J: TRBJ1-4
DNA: TGTGCCACCAGCAGAGAGGGGGAAAAACTGTTTTTT
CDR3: CATSREGEKLFF

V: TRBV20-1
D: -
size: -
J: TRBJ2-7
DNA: TGCAGTGCTAGAACCAGGAGCTACGAGCAGTACTTC
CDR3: CSARTRSYEQYF

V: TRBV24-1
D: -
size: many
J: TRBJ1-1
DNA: TGTGCCACCAGTGATTTGCAGGGGACTGAAGCTTTCTTT
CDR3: CATSDLQGTEAFF

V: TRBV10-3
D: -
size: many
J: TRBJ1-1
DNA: TGTGCCATCAGTGAGTCTAGGGATGGAGACACTGAAGCTTTCTTT
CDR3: CAISESRDGDTEAFF

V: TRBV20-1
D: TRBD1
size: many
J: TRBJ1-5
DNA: TGCAGTGCGCGGGGACAGGGGACCAATCAGCCCCAGCATTTT
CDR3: CSARGQGTNQPQHF

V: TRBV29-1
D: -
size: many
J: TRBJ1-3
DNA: TGCAGCGTTGAAGGCTACAGGGCAGCGGACACCATATATTTT
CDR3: CSVEGYRAADTIYF

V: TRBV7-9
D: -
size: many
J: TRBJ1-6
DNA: TGTGCCAGCGCATTAGAATATTCACCCCTCCACTTT
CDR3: CASALEYSPLHF

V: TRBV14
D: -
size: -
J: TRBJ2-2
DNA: TGTGCCAGCCGGGGCCACGGGGAGCTGTTTTTT
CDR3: CASRGHGELFF

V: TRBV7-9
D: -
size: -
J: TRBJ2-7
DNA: TGTGCCAGCAGACAGGGAGAGTACGAGCAGTACTTC
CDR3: CASRQGEYEQYF

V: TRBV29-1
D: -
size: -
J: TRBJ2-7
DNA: TGCAGCGTTGAAGATGGCCAGGGTATTATAGGGCAGTACTTC
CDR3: CSVEDGQGIIGQYF